This T cell receptor (beta chain) is drawn from a study of T cell changes during pregnancy in multiple sclerosis. This CDR3 contains 15 residues. Trimming cost V 4 bases and J 5 bases, with 18 bases left between them. Germline V CDR1 and CDR2: SGHNT, YYREEE (reference sequence). Sequencing used immunoSEQ multiplex PCR; TCRdb keeps in-frame clones, though not all of them. This sample has 110,000 or so clones, with approximately 93% found just once. Sequences were derived from peripheral blood, sampled before pregnancy. This sequence originates from a female donor with multiple sclerosis, enrolled in a pregnancy study. V gene TRBV5-4 combines with J gene TRBJ1-1; TRBD1 might be the D (6 bases). The CDR3: CASSGTKLSGTEAFF. The CDR3 DNA reads as TGTGCCAGCAGCGGGACAAAGCTATCGGGGACTGAAGCTTTCTTT.